The clone carrying this TCR beta chain was seen a handful of times. This sample stems from a study of blood T cell repertoires in COVID-19. The CDR3 covers 12 residues. Per the germline V gene, CDR1 is LGHDT and CDR2 is YNNKEL (reference sequence). The ends were cut back, 7 bases at V and 14 bases at J, with 17 bases in the middle. Data came from immunoSEQ multiplex PCR; TCRdb stores just in-frame clones and leaves some out. The table shows roughly 160,000 clones, with roughly 84% occurring only once. This receptor was taken from a woman in her forties or fifties with COVID-19, enrolled during active disease. This sequence joins TRBV3-1 (or the pseudogene TRBV3-2) and TRBJ1-4; TRBD1 is a possible D gene (5 bases). The sample comprised peripheral blood. The CDR3, as DNA: TGTGCCAGCAATAGGGGAAAAGGGCAGCTGTTTTTT. Translated: CASNRGKGQLFF.